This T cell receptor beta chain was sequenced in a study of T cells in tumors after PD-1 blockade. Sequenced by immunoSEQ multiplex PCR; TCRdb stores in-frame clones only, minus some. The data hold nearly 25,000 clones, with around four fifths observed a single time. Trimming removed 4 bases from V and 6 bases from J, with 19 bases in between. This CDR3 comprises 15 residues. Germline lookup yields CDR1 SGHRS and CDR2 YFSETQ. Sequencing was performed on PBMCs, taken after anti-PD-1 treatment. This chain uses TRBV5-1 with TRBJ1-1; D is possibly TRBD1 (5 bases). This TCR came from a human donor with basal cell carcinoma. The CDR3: CASSPEVRGRAEAFF. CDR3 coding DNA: TGCGCCAGCAGCCCGGAGGTGAGGGGTCGAGCTGAAGCTTTCTTT.